Listed here are 10 T cell receptor beta chains from one sample, sequenced in a study of cytomegalovirus exposure and HLA in healthy donors. The primer mix had 60 Vbeta and 13 Jbeta primers. TCRdb keeps only in-frame clones here, not all; method: immunoSEQ multiplex PCR. The sample has 150,000 or so clones; approximately 84% are singletons. Source material: PBMCs. Receptor source: a woman aged 45-60 years in good health and CMV-seropositive.

J is TRBJ2-2 and V is TRBV5-1, with a tentative D call TRBD1 (6 bases). V was pared by 0 bases and J by 7 bases, with 13 bases between. This CDR3 is built from 15 residues. Germline CDR1 is SGHRS and CDR2 is YFSETQ. DNA of the CDR3: TGCGCCAGCAGCTTGGACAGGGTTGGTAACGGGGAGCTGTTTTTT. Protein sequence: CASSLDRVGNGELFF.

The V and J genes are TRBV2 and TRBJ2-3; D is perhaps TRBD2 (7 bases). The germline V gene has CDR1 SNHLY and CDR2 FYNNEI. The V gene lost 5 bases and the J gene lost 3 bases, with 18 bases spanning the gap. CDR3 length: 16 amino acids. CDR3 sequence (DNA): TGTGCCAGCAGTCTGCAGAGGGGGGGGAAGACAGATACGCAGTATTTT. Translation gives CASSLQRGGKTDTQYF.

The chain couples TRBV19 to TRBJ2-6; no clear D gene. Looked up from germline, CDR1 is LNHDA and CDR2 is SQIVND (reference sequence). V lost 2 bases to trimming and J lost 0 bases, with 5 bases between them. The CDR3 loop spans 15 amino acids. The CDR3 loop reads CASSISRSGANVLTF. CDR3 coding DNA: TGTGCCAGTAGTATAAGCCGCTCTGGGGCCAACGTCCTGACTTTC.

The chain uses TRBV4-3 and TRBJ2-1; D might be TRBD2 (5 bases). The germline V and J ends were trimmed by 5 bases and 9 bases, with 14 bases remaining between them. The CDR3 has 13 residues. Germline V lookup: CDR1 LGHNA, CDR2 YSLEER. The CDR3 DNA is TGCGCCAGCAGCTTTCTAGCAAACGGTGAGCAGTTCTTC. Amino acid sequence: CASSFLANGEQFF.

Turning to this clone: The junction does not match germline at one end; this may be a read error. The rearrangement uses TRBV14 and TRBJ2-6, with D possibly matching TRBD1 (6 bases). The CDR3 totals 22 residues. Germline assignment: CDR1 SGHDN and CDR2 FVKESK. The CDR3 region has the DNA TGTGCCAGCAGCCCAGCAGTGAGGGGGACATTCCCGGATTCGTCTGGGGCCAACGGCCTGACTTTC. This encodes CASSPAVRGTFPDSSGANGLTF.

The J gene is TRBJ2-1, the V gene TRBV21-1; the table gives TRBD1 as D, unverified against the DNA. TRBV21-1 is tagged as a pseudogene. The CDR3 totals 16 residues. The CDR3 is CASSPTTGSSYNEQFF. The CDR3 coding sequence is TGTGCCAGCAGCCCCACTACAGGGAGCTCCTACAATGAGCAGTTCTTC.

This clone has more than one count but fewer than ten. The CDR3, as DNA: TGTGCCAGCAGTTCTCCCCTAGGCAGCGGAAACACCATATATTTT. This encodes CASSSPLGSGNTIYF. The chain is built from TRBV28 and TRBJ1-3; D ambiguous. V was cut by 4 bases and J by 4 bases, with 14 bases left in between. Germline V gene sequence: CDR1 MDHEN, CDR2 SYDVKM. The length of the CDR3 is 15 residues.

This chain links TRBV9 with TRBJ1-1; D unclear. CDR3 length: 14 amino acids. Germline loops: CDR1 SGDLS, CDR2 YYNGEE. V was shortened by 0 bases and J by 0 bases, with 6 bases between the two germline ends. CDR3 sequence (DNA): TGTGCCAGCAGCGTAGTGGGAGTGAACACTGAAGCTTTCTTT. This sequence encodes CASSVVGVNTEAFF.

This chain uses TRBV4-3 with TRBJ2-2; TRBD2 matches 8 bases. V shed 7 bases and J 4 bases; nucleotides not matched to a gene: 5. Germline V gene sequence: CDR1 LGHNA, CDR2 YSLEER. The CDR3 contains 14 residues. The CDR3 bases are TGCGCCAGCAAAGAGCGGGAGAGCACCGGGGAGCTGTTTTTT. Translation: CASKERESTGELFF.

The V and J genes are TRBV18 and TRBJ1-5; TRBD1 matches at 10 bases. CDR3 length: 16 residues. Germline V gene data show CDR1 as KGHSH and CDR2 as LQKENI. Unmatched junction bases numbered 6, after V lost 0 bases and J lost 7 bases. The CDR3 loop is CASSPPTTGGPQPQHF. The CDR3 DNA reads as TGTGCCAGCTCACCACCGACGACAGGGGGCCCCCAGCCCCAGCATTTT.